This T cell receptor (beta chain) was found in a study of blood T cell repertoires in COVID-19. Trimming removed 4 bases from V and 5 bases from J, with 8 bases in between. This CDR3 contains 13 residues. Germline V gene lookup returns CDR1 MDHEN and CDR2 SYDVKM. Sequencing used immunoSEQ multiplex PCR; TCRdb keeps in-frame clones, though not all of them. This sample carries about 37,000 clones, over 75% of them seen once, and the ten largest clones take 10% to 15%. This receptor was obtained from a man aged 55 to 69 with active COVID-19. J is TRBJ2-2 and V is TRBV28; D gene ambiguous. Sequenced sample: peripheral blood. CDR3 DNA sequence: TGTGCCAGCAGTTCCCCGGTGACCGGGGAGCTGTTTTTT. Amino acids: CASSSPVTGELFF.